This T cell receptor beta chain came from a study of T cell responses to AZD1222 COVID-19 vaccine (dated by TCRdb to the early 2020s). With regard to the full study: Because spike-specific TCR depth and breadth did not differ between the two schedules, AZD1222 recipients who got a second dose at roughly 4 weeks were pooled with those who got a second dose at roughly 12 weeks. Trial participants were enrolled by age into 18-55, 56-69 and 70-plus year subgroups, with around 150, 28 and 57 TCR-sequenced participants respectively. A total of 233 trial participants underwent TCR sequencing, of whom around 200 received two doses of AZD1222 and approximately 25 received two doses of the MenACWY control vaccine.

A word on this clone: No antigen is known for it. Per-base quality was not reported, and no clone a single base away is much larger than it.

What the research found in general, with its limitations: Because no samples from the day 14 peak response were available, repertoires could be characterized only after the peak T cell response. The vaccine-associated CD4 TCRs covered the entire spike protein, and the dominant responses fell in regions 160-218 and 743-854. After two AZD1222 doses, spike-specific TCR breadth and depth were significantly higher than at day 0 and than in MenACWY recipients. The 56-69-year group was small, and its depth increase did not reach significance, likely because of low power. Only a handful of AZD1222 recipients were SARS-CoV-2 seropositive at baseline, limiting conclusions about previously exposed vaccinees. Reportedly, almost half of the unique spike-specific TCRs recognized epitopes lying outside the regions that are mutated in the B.1.351 and B.1.1.7 variants. Participants were mostly white British, with more females than males. The authors suggested clonal diversity may have been underestimated.

The CDR3 regions of human TCRbeta chains were subjected to immunosequencing. As for the original processing: TCRs in the repertoires were compared against a reference library of SARS-CoV-2-specific TCRs that had been generated with the MIRA antigen-specificity platform. Breadth was defined as the fraction of unique TCRs that were SARS-CoV-2-associated. Depth was defined as the fraction of total T cells that were SARS-CoV-2-associated. Using the MIRA data, each spike-specific TCR was mapped to the spike region that the TCR reacts to and placed in a CD4 or CD8 class. Log10-transformed breadth and depth values were compared by one-way ANOVA with Sidak's multiple comparisons tests. TCRdb's version of the immuneACCESS table is confined to in-frame rearrangements and falls short of the full clone set. An unresolved V gene accounts for under half of the shortfall where checked; the remainder is of unknown origin. V, J and clone size are those of that table, while D and trimming were read from the DNA. In this sample the table shows about 72,000 clones, just over 85% of which occur a single time. Of the sample, under 3% falls within the top ten clones.

For CDR1 and CDR2, the germline V gene lists SGHTA and FQGTGA. There are 14 amino acids in the CDR3, from cysteine to phenylalanine inclusive. Only the CDR3 portion is preserved as DNA: 42 bases, with reading frame beginning at the first base. For this chain, trimming is 5 bases at the V end and 4 bases at the J end, and the number of junction bases without a gene match is 4. In light of the paper, this sample's time point label describes: baseline before first vaccination. Vaccinee samples came from UK trials COV001 and COV002, including a single-blind randomized controlled phase 2/3 trial of AZD1222 (ChAdOx1 nCoV-19) in healthy adults. For TCRbeta chain sequencing, PBMC samples from trial participants were taken at day 0 and at day 28 after the second dose.

This clonotype was sampled from an adult in good health. The source material was peripheral blood, sampled on day 0 of AZD1222 vaccination. Recombination linked TRBV7-3 to TRBJ1-1; TRBD1 aligns with 10 central bases. The base sequence is TGTGCCAGCAGCCTGACAGGGGGCGCCACTGAAGCTTTCTTT. This codes for CASSLTGGATEAFF.